This TCR beta chain was profiled in a study of shared clonotypes between healthy human individuals. Whole-study results and caveats: Sorted-subset sequencing was shown by rarefaction to be incomplete despite large depth.

Comments on this clone: What it recognizes is unknown.

Germline loops: CDR1 MDHEN, CDR2 SYDVKM. Trimming cost V 4 bases and J 3 bases, with 13 bases left between them. The CDR3 extends over 14 amino acids. Per the original data handling: ImmunoSEQ output held junction-only sequences without quality scores, so filtering differed. Profiling relied on immunoSEQ multiplex PCR, and the TCRdb table lists in-frame clones only, not all of them. V and J calls and clone size are as listed in that table; D and trimming were resolved from the DNA. The sample shows some 2,500,000 clones, 80% to 95% of them seen only once. The clonotype was recovered from a young man in good health. Some clones in this sample may be carry-over from other donors' samples. The sequencing sample was made of naive CD4+ T cells from PBMCs. The subset was: CD45RA+ positively selected. V and J are TRBV28 and TRBJ2-7; TRBD2 is a possible D gene (5 bases). DNA for the CDR3: TGTGCCAGCAGTTCCCCCGGGGTGAACTACGAGCAGTACTTC. This translates into CASSSPGVNYEQYF. The full variable domain, rest sourced from reference TRBV28 and TRBJ2-7, is DVKVTQSSRYLVKRTGEKVFLECVQDMDHENMFWYRQDPGLGLRLIYFSYDVKMKEKGDIPEGYSVSREKKERFSLILESASTNQTSMYLCASSSPGVNYEQYFGPGTRLTVT.